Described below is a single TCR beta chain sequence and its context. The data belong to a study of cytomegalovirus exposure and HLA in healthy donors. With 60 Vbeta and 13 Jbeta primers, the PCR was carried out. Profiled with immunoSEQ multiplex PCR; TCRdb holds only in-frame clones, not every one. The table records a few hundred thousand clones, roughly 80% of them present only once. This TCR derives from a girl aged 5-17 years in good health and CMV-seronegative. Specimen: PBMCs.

CDR3 protein: CASRLGTSGSYNEQFF. The CDR3 DNA sequence: TGTGCCAGTAGGCTGGGTACTAGCGGCTCCTACAATGAGCAGTTCTTC. The chain employs TRBV19 and TRBJ2-1, with 8 bases that match TRBD2. The germline V gene has CDR1 LNHDA and CDR2 SQIVND (reference sequence). This CDR3 is 16 amino acids long. With 6 bases clipped from V and 0 bases from J, the junction kept 7 bases outside the gene matches.